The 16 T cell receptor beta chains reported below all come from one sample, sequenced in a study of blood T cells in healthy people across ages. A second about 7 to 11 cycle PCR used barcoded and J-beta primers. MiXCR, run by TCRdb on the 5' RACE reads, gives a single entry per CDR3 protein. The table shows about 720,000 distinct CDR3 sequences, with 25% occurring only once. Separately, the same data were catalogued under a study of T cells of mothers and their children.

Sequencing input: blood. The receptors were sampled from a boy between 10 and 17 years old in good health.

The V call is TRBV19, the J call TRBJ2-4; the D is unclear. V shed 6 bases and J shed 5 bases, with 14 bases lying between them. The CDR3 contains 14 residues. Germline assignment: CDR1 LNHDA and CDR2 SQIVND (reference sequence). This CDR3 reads CASSIPWGENIQYF. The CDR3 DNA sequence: TGTGCCAGTAGCATTCCCTGGGGTGAAAACATTCAGTACTTC. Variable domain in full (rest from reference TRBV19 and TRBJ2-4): DGGITQSPKYLFRKEGQNVTLSCEQNLNHDAMYWYRQDPGQGLRLIYYSQIVNDFQKGDIAEGYSVSREKKESFPLTVTSAQKNPTAFYLCASSIPWGENIQYFGAGTRLSVL.

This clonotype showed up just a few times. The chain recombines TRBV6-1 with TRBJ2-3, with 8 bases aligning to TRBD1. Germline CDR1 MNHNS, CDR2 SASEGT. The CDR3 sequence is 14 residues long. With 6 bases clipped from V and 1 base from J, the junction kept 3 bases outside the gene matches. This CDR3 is CASRDRVRTDTQYF. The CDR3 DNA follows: TGTGCCAGCAGGGACAGGGTACGCACAGATACGCAGTATTTT.

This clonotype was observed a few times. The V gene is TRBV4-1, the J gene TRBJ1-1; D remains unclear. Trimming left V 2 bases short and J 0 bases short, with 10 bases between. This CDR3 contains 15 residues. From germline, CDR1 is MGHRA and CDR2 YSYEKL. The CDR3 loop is CASSQKGPLNTEAFF. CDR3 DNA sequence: TGCGCCAGCAGCCAAAAAGGGCCGTTGAACACTGAAGCTTTCTTT.

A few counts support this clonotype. Here the CDR3 DNA reads TGTGCCACCAGTGACGCCGGGACATCGTTCTTC. Its translation: CATSDAGTSFF. The rearrangement links TRBV24-1 to TRBJ2-1, with a weak D call TRBD1 (6 bases). The V gene lost 4 bases and the J gene lost 15 bases, with 12 bases spanning the gap. Germline-derived CDR1 and CDR2 are KGHDR and SFDVKD. The CDR3 runs 11 residues.

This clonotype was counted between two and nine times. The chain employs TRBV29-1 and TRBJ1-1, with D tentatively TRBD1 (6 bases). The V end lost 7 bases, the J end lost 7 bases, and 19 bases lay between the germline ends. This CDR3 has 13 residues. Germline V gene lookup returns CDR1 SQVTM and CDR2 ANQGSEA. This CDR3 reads CSAIDRTSFEAFF. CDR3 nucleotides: TGCAGCGCGATAGACAGGACCAGTTTTGAAGCTTTCTTT.

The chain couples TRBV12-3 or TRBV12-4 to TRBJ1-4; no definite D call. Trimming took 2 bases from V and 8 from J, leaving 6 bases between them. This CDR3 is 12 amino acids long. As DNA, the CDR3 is TGTGCCAGCAGTTTAAGAGCGGAAAAACTGTTTTTT. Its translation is CASSLRAEKLFF.

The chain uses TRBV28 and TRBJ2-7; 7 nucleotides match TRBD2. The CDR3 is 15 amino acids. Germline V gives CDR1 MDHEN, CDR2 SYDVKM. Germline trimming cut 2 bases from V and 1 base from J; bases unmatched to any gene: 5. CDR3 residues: CASSLTAGVSYEQYF. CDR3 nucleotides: TGTGCCAGCAGTTTAACCGCGGGAGTTTCCTACGAGCAGTACTTC.

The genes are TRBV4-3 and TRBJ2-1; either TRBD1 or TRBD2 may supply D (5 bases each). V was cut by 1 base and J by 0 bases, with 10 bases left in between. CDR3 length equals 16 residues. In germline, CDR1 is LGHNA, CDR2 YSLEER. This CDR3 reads CASSQVWGSSYNEQFF. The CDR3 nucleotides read TGCGCCAGCAGCCAAGTTTGGGGGAGCTCCTACAATGAGCAGTTCTTC.

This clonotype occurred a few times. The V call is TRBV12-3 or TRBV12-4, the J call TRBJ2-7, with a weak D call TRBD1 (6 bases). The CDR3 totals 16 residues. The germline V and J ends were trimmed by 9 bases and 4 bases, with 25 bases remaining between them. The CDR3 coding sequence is TGTGCCAGTAGTCCCCCAGGAGACAGGAGTCTTTACGAGCAGTACTTC. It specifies CASSPPGDRSLYEQYF.

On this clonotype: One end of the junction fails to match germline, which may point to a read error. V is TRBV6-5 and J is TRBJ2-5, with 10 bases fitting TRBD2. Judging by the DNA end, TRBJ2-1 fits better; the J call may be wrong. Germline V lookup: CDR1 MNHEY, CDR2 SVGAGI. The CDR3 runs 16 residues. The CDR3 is CASSWTGTSVSNEQFF. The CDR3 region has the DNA TGCGCCAGCAGTTGGACCGGGACTAGCGTCTCCAATGAGCAGTTCTTC.

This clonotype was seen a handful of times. CDR3 DNA sequence: TGCAGTGCCAACCCCGACAGACGCCCCTCCTACGGGCAGTACTTC. Protein sequence: CSANPDRRPSYGQYF. This chain connects TRBV20-1 to TRBJ2-5; possible D gene TRBD1, 5 bases. The germline gives CDR1 DFQATT, CDR2 SNEGSKA (reference sequence). This CDR3 contains 15 residues. V dropped 6 bases and J dropped 11 bases, with 28 bases sitting between them.

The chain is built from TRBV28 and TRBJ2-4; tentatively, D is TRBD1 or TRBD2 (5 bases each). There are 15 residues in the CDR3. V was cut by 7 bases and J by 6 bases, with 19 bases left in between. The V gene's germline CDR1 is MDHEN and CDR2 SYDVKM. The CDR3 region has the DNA TGTGCCAGCACTAGCATCCGGGACGTGAGAAACATTCAGTACTTC. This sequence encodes CASTSIRDVRNIQYF.

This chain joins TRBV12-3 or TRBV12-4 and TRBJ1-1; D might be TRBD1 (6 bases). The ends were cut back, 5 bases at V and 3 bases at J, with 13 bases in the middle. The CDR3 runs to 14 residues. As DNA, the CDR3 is TGTGCCAGCAGTGCATGGGGGCTGGACACTGAAGCTTTCTTT. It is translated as CASSAWGLDTEAFF.

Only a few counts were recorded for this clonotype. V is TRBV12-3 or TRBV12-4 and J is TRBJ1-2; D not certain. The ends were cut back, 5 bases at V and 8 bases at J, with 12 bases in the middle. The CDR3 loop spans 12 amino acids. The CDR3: CASSTLRMGYTF. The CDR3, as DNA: TGTGCCAGCAGTACTCTGCGCATGGGCTACACCTTC.

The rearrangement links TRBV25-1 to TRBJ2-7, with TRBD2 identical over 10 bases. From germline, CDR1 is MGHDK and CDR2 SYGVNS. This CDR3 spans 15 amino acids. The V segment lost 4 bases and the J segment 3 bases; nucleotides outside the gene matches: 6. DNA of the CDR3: TGTGCCAGCAGTGCGAGCGGGAGGGCCGTCTACGAGCAGTACTTC. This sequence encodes CASSASGRAVYEQYF.

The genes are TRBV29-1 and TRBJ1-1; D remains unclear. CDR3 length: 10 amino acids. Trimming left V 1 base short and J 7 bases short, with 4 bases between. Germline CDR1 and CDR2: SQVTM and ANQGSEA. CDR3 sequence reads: CSVEGVEAFF. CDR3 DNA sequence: TGCAGCGTTGAAGGAGTTGAAGCTTTCTTT.